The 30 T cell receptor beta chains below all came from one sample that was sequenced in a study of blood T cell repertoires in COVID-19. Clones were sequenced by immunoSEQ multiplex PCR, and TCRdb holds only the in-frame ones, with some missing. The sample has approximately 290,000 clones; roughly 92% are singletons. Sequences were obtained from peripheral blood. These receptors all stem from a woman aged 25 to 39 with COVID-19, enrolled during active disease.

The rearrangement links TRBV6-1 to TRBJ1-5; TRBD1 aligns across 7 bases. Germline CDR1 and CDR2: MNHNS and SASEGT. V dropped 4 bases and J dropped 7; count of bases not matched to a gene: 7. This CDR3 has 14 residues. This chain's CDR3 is CASSATGNGQPQHF. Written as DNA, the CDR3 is TGTGCCAGCAGTGCGACAGGGAACGGGCAGCCCCAGCATTTT.

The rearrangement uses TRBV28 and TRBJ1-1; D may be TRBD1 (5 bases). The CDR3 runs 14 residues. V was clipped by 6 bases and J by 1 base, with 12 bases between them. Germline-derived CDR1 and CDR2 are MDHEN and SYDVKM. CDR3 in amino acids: CASRPAGRNTEAFF. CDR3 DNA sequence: TGTGCCAGCAGACCCGCGGGACGGAACACTGAAGCTTTCTTT.

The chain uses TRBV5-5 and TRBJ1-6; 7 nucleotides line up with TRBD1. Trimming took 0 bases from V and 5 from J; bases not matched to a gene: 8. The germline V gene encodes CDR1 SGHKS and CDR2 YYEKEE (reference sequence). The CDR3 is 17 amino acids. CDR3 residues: CASSLDFRQGDNSPLHF. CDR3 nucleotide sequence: TGTGCCAGCAGCTTGGATTTTCGGCAGGGGGATAATTCACCCCTCCACTTT.

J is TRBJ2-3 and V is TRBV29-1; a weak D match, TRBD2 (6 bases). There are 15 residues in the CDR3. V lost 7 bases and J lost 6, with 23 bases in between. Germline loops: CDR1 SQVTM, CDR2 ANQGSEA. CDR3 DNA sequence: TGCAGCGCTTATCTAGCGAAGACACCCTGGGATACGCAGTATTTT. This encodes CSAYLAKTPWDTQYF.

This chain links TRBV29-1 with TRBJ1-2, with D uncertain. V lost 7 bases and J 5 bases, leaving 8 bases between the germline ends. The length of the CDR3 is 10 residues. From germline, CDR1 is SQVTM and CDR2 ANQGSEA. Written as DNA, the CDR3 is TGCAGCGCAGCGGTATATGGCTACACCTTC. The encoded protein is CSAAVYGYTF.

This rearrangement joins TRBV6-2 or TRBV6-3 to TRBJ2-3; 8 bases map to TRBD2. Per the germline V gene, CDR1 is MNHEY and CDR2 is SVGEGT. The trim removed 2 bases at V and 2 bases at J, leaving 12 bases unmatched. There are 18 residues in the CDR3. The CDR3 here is CASSYPRLAGRDTDTQYF. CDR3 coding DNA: TGTGCCAGCAGTTACCCGCGGCTAGCGGGTCGTGACACAGATACGCAGTATTTT.

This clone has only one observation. Here the CDR3 reads CASSLGTALGNQPQHF. CDR3 nucleotide sequence: TGCGCCAGCAGCTTGGGGACAGCGCTTGGCAATCAGCCCCAGCATTTT. The chain is built from TRBV5-1 and TRBJ1-5, with D maybe TRBD1 (6 bases). The CDR3 spans 16 residues. The V and J ends lost 0 bases and 2 bases respectively, with 12 bases between them. CDR1 SGHRS and CDR2 YFSETQ come from the germline V gene. The full variable domain, its missing parts supplied by reference TRBV5-1 and TRBJ1-5, is KAGVTQTPRYLIKTRGQQVTLSCSPISGHRSVSWYQQTPGQGLQFLFEYFSETQRNKGNFPGRFSGRQFSNSRSEMNVSTLELGDSALYLCASSLGTALGNQPQHFGDGTRLSIL.

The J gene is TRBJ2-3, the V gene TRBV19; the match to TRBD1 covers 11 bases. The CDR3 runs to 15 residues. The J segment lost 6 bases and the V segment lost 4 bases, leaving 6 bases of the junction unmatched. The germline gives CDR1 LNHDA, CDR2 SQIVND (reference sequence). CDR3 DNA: TGTGCCAGTAGTAGCGGACAGGGGGCGATGGATACGCAGTATTTT. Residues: CASSSGQGAMDTQYF.

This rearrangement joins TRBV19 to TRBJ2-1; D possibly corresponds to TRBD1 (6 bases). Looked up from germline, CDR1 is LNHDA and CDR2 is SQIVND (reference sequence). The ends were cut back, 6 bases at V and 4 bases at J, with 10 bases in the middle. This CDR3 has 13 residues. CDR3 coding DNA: TGTGCCAGTAGCGAAGGACAGTACAATGAGCAGTTCTTC. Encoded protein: CASSEGQYNEQFF.

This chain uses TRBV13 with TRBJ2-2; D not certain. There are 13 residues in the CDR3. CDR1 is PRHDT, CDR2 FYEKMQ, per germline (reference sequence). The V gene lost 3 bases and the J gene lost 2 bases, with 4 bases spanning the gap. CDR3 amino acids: CASSFYNTGELFF. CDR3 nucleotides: TGTGCCAGCAGCTTTTATAACACCGGGGAGCTGTTTTTT.

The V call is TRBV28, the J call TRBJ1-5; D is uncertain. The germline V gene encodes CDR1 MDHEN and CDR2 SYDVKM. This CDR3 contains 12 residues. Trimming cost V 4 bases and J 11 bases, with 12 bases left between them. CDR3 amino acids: CASSSGESAQHF. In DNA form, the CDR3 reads TGTGCCAGCAGTTCCGGGGAATCAGCCCAGCATTTT.

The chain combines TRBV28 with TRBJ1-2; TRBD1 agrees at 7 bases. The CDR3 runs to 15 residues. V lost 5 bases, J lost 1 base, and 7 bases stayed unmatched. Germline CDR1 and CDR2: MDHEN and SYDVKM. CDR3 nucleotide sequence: TGTGCCAGCAGTAAAACAGGGGTACTTAACTATGGCTACACCTTC. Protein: CASSKTGVLNYGYTF.

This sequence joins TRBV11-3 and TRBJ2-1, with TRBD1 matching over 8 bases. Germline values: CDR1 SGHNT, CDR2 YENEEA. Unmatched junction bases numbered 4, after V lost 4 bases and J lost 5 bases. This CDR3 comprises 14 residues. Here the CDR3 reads CASSSGTGNNEQFF. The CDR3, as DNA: TGTGCCAGCAGCTCCGGGACAGGTAACAATGAGCAGTTCTTC.

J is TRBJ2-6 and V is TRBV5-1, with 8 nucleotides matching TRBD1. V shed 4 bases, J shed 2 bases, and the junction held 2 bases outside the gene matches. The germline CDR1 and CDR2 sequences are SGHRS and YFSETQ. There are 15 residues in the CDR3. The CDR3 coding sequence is TGCGCCAGCAGCCAGGGACAGGCTGGGGCCAACGTCCTGACTTTC. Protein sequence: CASSQGQAGANVLTF.

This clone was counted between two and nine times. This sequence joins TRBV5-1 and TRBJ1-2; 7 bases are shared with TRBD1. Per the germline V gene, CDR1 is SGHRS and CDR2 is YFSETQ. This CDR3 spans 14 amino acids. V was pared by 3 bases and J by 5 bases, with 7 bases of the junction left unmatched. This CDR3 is CASSSDRAGYGYTF. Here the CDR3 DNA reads TGCGCCAGCAGCTCCGACAGGGCGGGATATGGCTACACCTTC.

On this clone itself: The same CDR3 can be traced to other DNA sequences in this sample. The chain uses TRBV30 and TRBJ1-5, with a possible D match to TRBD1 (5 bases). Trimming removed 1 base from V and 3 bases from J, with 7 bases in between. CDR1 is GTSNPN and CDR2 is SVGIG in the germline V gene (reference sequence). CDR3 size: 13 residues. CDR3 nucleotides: TGTGCCTGGAGTGGGGGGGACAATCAGCCCCAGCATTTT. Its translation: CAWSGGDNQPQHF. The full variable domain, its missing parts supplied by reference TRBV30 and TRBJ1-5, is SQTIHQWPATLVQPVGSPLSLECTVEGTSNPNLYWYRQAAGRGLQLLFYSVGIGQISSEVPQNLSASRPQDRQFILSSKKLLLSDSGFYLCAWSGGDNQPQHFGDGTRLSIL.

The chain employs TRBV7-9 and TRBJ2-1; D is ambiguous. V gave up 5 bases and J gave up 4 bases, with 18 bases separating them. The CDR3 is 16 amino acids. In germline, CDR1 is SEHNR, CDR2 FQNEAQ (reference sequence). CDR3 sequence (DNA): TGTGCCAGCAGCCCCCGGGTCCCGCATTCATACAATGAGCAGTTCTTC. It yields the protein CASSPRVPHSYNEQFF.

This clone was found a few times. The CDR3 bases are TGCGCCAGCAGCCTCCGACAGGGCTCAAGGTACGAGCAGTACTTC. Translation: CASSLRQGSRYEQYF. V and J are TRBV4-1 and TRBJ2-7, with 7 bases identical to TRBD1. Trimming at V came to 4 bases and at J to 4 bases, leaving 10 bases not matched to a gene. CDR3 length: 15 residues. Germline CDR1 is MGHRA and CDR2 is YSYEKL.

This CDR3 reads CASSLIGAQNEQFF. CDR3 bases: TGTGCCAGCAGTTTGATTGGGGCCCAGAATGAGCAGTTCTTC. The chain carries TRBV27 and TRBJ2-1; possible D gene TRBD1, 5 bases. Germline CDR1 reads MNHEY; CDR2 reads SMNVEV (reference sequence). This CDR3 has 14 residues. V lost 3 bases, J lost 7 bases, and 13 bases lay in between.

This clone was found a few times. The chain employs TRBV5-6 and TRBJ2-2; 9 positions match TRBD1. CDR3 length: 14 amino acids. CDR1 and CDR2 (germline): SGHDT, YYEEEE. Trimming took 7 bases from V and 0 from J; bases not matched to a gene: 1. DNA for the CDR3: TGTGCCAGCGGACAGGGGCCGAACACCGGGGAGCTGTTTTTT. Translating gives CASGQGPNTGELFF.

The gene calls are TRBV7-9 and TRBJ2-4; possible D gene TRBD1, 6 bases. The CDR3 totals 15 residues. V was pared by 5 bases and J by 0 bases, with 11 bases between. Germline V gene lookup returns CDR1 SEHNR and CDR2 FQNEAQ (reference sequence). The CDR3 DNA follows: TGTGCCAGCAGCGCGACAGGTGGAGCCAAAAACATTCAGTACTTC. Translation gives CASSATGGAKNIQYF.

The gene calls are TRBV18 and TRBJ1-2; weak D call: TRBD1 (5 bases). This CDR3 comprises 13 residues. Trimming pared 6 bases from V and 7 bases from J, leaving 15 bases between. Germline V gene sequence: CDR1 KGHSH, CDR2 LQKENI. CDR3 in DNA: TGTGCCAGCTCCCCCTCGGGGGGTGGTGGCTACACCTTC. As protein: CASSPSGGGGYTF.

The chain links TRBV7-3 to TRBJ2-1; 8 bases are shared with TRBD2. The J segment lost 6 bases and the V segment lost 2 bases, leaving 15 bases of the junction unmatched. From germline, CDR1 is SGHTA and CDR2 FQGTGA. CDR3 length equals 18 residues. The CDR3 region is CASSLSGAGGSFSNEQFF. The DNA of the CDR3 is TGTGCCAGCAGCTTATCTGGGGCGGGAGGTAGCTTCAGCAATGAGCAGTTCTTC.

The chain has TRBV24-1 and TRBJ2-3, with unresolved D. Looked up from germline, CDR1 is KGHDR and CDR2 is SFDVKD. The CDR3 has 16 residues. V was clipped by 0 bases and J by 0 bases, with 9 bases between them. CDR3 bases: TGTGCCACCAGTGATTTGCTCGAGCCTAGCACAGATACGCAGTATTTT. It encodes CATSDLLEPSTDTQYF.

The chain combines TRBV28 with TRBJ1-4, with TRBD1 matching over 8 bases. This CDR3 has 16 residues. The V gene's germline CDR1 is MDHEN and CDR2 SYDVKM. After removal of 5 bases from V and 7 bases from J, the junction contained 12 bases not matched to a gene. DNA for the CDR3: TGTGCCAGCAGTGGGGGACCAGGGGGCTGGGGTGAAAAACTGTTTTTT. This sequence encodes CASSGGPGGWGEKLFF.

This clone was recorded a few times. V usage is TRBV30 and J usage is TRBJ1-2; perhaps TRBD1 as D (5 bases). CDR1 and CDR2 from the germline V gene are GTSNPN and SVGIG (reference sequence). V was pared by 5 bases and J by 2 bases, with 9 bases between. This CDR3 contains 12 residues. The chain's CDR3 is CAWCSGNYGYTF. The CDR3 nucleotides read TGTGCCTGGTGTTCAGGGAACTATGGCTACACCTTC.

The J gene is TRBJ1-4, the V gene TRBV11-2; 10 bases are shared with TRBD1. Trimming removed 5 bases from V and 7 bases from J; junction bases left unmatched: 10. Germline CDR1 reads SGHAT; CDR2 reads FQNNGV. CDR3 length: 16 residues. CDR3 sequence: CASSGTGDRKVEKLFF. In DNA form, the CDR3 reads TGTGCCAGCAGCGGGACAGGGGATAGGAAGGTTGAAAAACTGTTTTTT.

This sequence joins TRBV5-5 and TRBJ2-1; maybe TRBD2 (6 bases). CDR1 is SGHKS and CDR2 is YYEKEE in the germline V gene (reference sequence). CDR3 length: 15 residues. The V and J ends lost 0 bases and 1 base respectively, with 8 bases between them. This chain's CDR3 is CASSLESGSYNEQFF. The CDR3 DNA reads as TGTGCCAGCAGCTTGGAAAGCGGGTCCTACAATGAGCAGTTCTTC.

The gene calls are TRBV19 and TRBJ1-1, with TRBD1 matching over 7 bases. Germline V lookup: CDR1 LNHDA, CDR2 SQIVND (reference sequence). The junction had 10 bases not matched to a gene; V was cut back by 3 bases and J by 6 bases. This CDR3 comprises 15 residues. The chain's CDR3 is CASSIRTGAVAEAFF. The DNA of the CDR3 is TGTGCCAGTAGTATCCGGACAGGAGCCGTAGCTGAAGCTTTCTTT.

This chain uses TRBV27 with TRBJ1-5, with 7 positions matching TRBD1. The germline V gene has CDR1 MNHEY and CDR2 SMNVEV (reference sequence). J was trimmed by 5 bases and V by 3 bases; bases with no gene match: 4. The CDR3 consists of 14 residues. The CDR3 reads CASSFRDSYQPQHF. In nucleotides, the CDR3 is TGTGCCAGCAGTTTCCGGGACAGTTATCAGCCCCAGCATTTT.